This is a list of T cell receptor beta chains from one sample in a study of early T cells in non-severe SARS-CoV-2 infection. TCRdb itself ran the 5' RACE reads through MiXCR, one entry per CDR3 protein. This table holds about 30,000 distinct CDR3 sequences, approximately 7% found once. The sample comprised whole blood. All receptors come from an adult who was a healthcare worker with PCR-confirmed SARS-CoV-2 infection or an uninfected control (not recorded which). Each CDR3 is given with its conserved first and last residue. A D gene is named only where the DNA matches it firmly. Clone size is stated in some rows and not others, as once, few, many or a class when expanded.

TRBJ1-2 TRBV24-1 . . TGTGCCACCAGTGATTTGCGGCAGGACGGCGTTTGGGGCTACACCTTC CATSDLRQDGVWGYTF
TRBJ2-7 TRBV28 many . TGTGCCAGCAGATGGGCTGGGGGAGCCTCCTACGAGCAGTACTTC CASRWAGGASYEQYF
TRBJ2-1 TRBV10-1 many TRBD2 TGCGCCAGCAGTGAGCAACCGGGACTAGCGGGAAAGAATGAGCAGTTCTTC CASSEQPGLAGKNEQFF
TRBJ2-6 TRBV6-6 many TRBD1 TGTGCCAGCGACCTACGGACAGGGGCCCTCTCTGGGGCCAACGTCCTGACTTTC CASDLRTGALSGANVLTF
TRBJ2-4 TRBV20-1 many . TGCAGTGCTAGAGGGGGGTTGGACATTCAGTACTTC CSARGGLDIQYF
TRBJ2-1 TRBV4-2 many . TGTGCCAGCAGCCAAGTTAATCGGGCTGTCGCCCCCTACAATGAGCAGTTCTTC CASSQVNRAVAPYNEQFF
TRBJ1-3 TRBV11-2 few . TGTGCCAGCAGCCACCGGGATTTTGGAAACACCATATATTTT CASSHRDFGNTIYF
TRBJ2-3 TRBV10-3 . TRBD2 TGTGCCATCAGTGAACTAGGACTAGCGGGGACAGATACGCAGTATTTT CAISELGLAGTDTQYF
TRBJ2-1 TRBV12-3/TRBV12-4 many . TGTGCCAGCAGTTTAGGGGGGGCTTTGGACTACAATGAGCAGTTCTTC CASSLGGALDYNEQFF
TRBJ2-6 TRBV10-3 many . TGTGCCATCAGTGAGGGGTCGATCTCTGGGGCCAACGTCCTGACTTTC CAISEGSISGANVLTF
TRBJ1-6 TRBV11-2 . . TGTGTCAGCAAAGCCGGGGGTGGCTCCTATAATTCACCCCTCCACTTT CVSKAGGGSYNSPLHF
TRBJ1-5 TRBV6-2/TRBV6-3 few TRBD1 TGTGCCAGCAGGATAGACAGGGTACAACCCCAGCATTTT CASRIDRVQPQHF
TRBJ2-1 TRBV20-1 few TRBD2 TGCAGTGCTAGATACGCGGCGGGAGGGAGCTCCTACAATGAGCAGTTCTTC CSARYAAGGSSYNEQFF
TRBJ1-1 TRBV5-1 many . TGCGCCAGCCAAGGCCAGGGCTCGTGGGACACTGAAGCTTTCTTT CASQGQGSWDTEAFF
TRBJ2-7 TRBV20-1 . TRBD1 TGCAGTGCTAGACTGACAGGGAGTGTCTACGAGCAGTACTTC CSARLTGSVYEQYF
TRBJ2-1 TRBV11-3 many . TGTGCCAGCAGCCTTATTTCGGACTACAATGAGCAGTTCTTC CASSLISDYNEQFF
TRBJ1-2 TRBV7-2 many TRBD1 TGTGCCAGCAGCTTAGTACAGGGGCACTATGGCTACACCTTC CASSLVQGHYGYTF
TRBJ1-1 TRBV12-3/TRBV12-4 many . TGTGCCAGCACCCCGGAAGGGATGAACACTGAAGCTTTCTTT CASTPEGMNTEAFF
TRBJ2-1 TRBV20-1 medium-sized TRBD2 TGCAGTGCTACCGTGACGAGCGGGAGTTACAATGAGCAGTTCTTC CSATVTSGSYNEQFF
TRBJ1-6 TRBV6-5 many . TGTGCCAGCAGTTACAATACCGTCCTCGGGGGTAATTCACCCCTCCACTTT CASSYNTVLGGNSPLHF
TRBJ1-1 TRBV10-3 . . TGTGCCATCAGTGAGTCGAATAGAGCTTTCTTT CAISESNRAFF
TRBJ2-2 TRBV12-3/TRBV12-4 many TRBD1 TGTGCCAGCAGCCTGGGACAGGGTCGCACCGGGGAGCTGTTTTTT CASSLGQGRTGELFF
TRBJ2-1 TRBV6-6 many . TGTGCCAGCAGTTACTCAGCGTACAATGAGCAGTTCTTC CASSYSAYNEQFF
TRBJ1-4 TRBV19 many . TGTGCCACCCAGGCCGCCTCAACTAATGAAAAACTGTTTTTT CATQAASTNEKLFF
TRBJ2-3 TRBV28 medium-sized TRBD2 TGTGCCAGCAGTTCCAGAGGACTAGCGGCTAGCACAGATACGCAGTATTTT CASSSRGLAASTDTQYF
TRBJ2-5 TRBV20-1 many TRBD1 TGCAGTGCTCAGAGGACAGGGTCGTCCGGGGAGACCCAGTACTTC CSAQRTGSSGETQYF
TRBJ1-1 TRBV7-2 many . TGTGCCAGCAGCTCACTGAGCTTCTGGGGGCGCGGGCAAGCTTTCTTT CASSSLSFWGRGQAFF
TRBJ2-7 TRBV12-5 many . TGTGCTAGTGGTTCCTCCCCCAGCTACGAGCAGTACTTC CASGSSPSYEQYF
TRBJ1-5 TRBV7-2 many . TGTGCCAGCAGCTTAGTCGCAGGATATAGCAATCAGCCCCAGCATTTT CASSLVAGYSNQPQHF
TRBJ2-5 TRBV29-1 . . TGCAGCGCTTACCCACCCGGGAAAGAGACCCAGTACTTC CSAYPPGKETQYF
TRBJ2-7 TRBV12-3/TRBV12-4 many . TGTGCCAGCAGCAGGGACGCCGCCTACGAGCAGTACTTC CASSRDAAYEQYF
TRBJ2-1 TRBV5-8 . TRBD2 TGTGCCAGCAGCCGCCGTCTAGCGGGAGCCTACAATGAGCAGTTCTTC CASSRRLAGAYNEQFF
TRBJ2-5 TRBV7-6 many TRBD2 TGTGCCAGCAGCTTAGGGTACGCGGGAGGAGAGACCCAGTACTTC CASSLGYAGGETQYF
TRBJ2-4 TRBV5-6 many . TGTGCCAGCCGTTCGGAGGGCATTCAGTACTTC CASRSEGIQYF
TRBJ2-1 TRBV30 many . TGTGCCTGGAGTCCACTAGGGATAGACAATGAGCAGTTCTTC CAWSPLGIDNEQFF
TRBJ2-3 TRBV20-1 many . TGCAGTGCTAGTTCTTCGACGGGGAGCGGAACAGATACGCAGTATTTT CSASSSTGSGTDTQYF